A single sample gave rise to the 15 T cell receptor beta chains below, sequenced in a study of T cell repertoires in ileal Crohn's disease. As for time point: neoterminal ileum biopsy at postoperative endoscopy, about 6 months after surgery. Some clones are missing from TCRdb's copy, which holds only in-frame ones; the method was immunoSEQ multiplex PCR. The top ten clones hold about 17% of a sample with about 9,400 clones, approximately 78% of them seen once. The sequenced sample consisted of ileal tissue. The receptors stem from an adult with Crohn's disease.

V and J are TRBV28 and TRBJ1-2; weak D call: TRBD1 (6 bases). The CDR3 extends over 14 amino acids. V was cut by 6 bases and J by 4 bases, with 15 bases left in between. Germline V gene sequence: CDR1 MDHEN, CDR2 SYDVKM. The chain's CDR3 is CASSSTGSGYGYTF. In nucleotides, the CDR3 is TGTGCCAGCAGCAGCACAGGGTCTGGCTATGGCTACACCTTC.

The rearrangement links TRBV4-2 to TRBJ1-4; D remains ambiguous. The germline CDR1 and CDR2 sequences are LGHNA and YNFKEQ. V was trimmed by 0 bases and J by 1 base, leaving 9 bases between them. This CDR3 has 16 residues. The CDR3 spells CASSQDNRGTNEKLFF. Written as DNA, the CDR3 is TGTGCCAGCAGCCAAGATAACCGGGGAACTAATGAAAAACTGTTTTTT.

V is TRBV2 and J is TRBJ2-1; 7 nucleotides match TRBD1. V dropped 6 bases and J dropped 4; count of bases not matched to a gene: 3. Looked up from germline, CDR1 is SNHLY and CDR2 is FYNNEI. The CDR3 runs 13 residues. CDR3 nucleotides: TGTGCCAGCAGCACGGGACAGTACAATGAGCAGTTCTTC. Translation gives CASSTGQYNEQFF.

The V gene is TRBV7-2, the J gene TRBJ2-3; D is uncertain. V lost 1 base and J 6 bases, leaving 8 bases between the germline ends. The V gene's germline CDR1 is SGHTA and CDR2 FQGNSA. The CDR3 extends over 13 amino acids. The CDR3 sequence is CASSLGGSDTQYF. CDR3 DNA: TGTGCCAGCAGCTTAGGCGGTTCGGATACGCAGTATTTT.

V usage is TRBV7-2 and J usage is TRBJ2-7; TRBD2 aligns across 10 bases. Looked up from germline, CDR1 is SGHTA and CDR2 is FQGNSA. V dropped 5 bases and J dropped 3; count of bases not matched to a gene: 7. The CDR3 extends over 15 amino acids. The CDR3 DNA reads TGTGCCAGCAGCCTGTTAGCGGGGGGAATCTACGAGCAGTACTTC. This translates into CASSLLAGGIYEQYF. Combining the CDR3 with reference TRBV7-2 and TRBJ2-7 gives the whole variable domain GAGVSQSPSNKVTEKGKDVELRCDPISGHTALYWYRQSLGQGLEFLIYFQGNSAPDKSGLPSDRFSAERTGGSVSTLTIQRTQQEDSAVYLCASSLLAGGIYEQYFGPGTRLTVT.

The chain couples TRBV6-5 to TRBJ1-4; 7 bases are a match to TRBD1. Germline V gene data show CDR1 as MNHEY and CDR2 as SVGAGI. V trimming: 2 bases; J trimming: 8 bases; junction bases outside the gene matches: 8. The CDR3 loop spans 15 amino acids. CDR3 in DNA: TGTGCCAGCAGTTACCGCCGGGACAGTAGAGAAAAACTGTTTTTT. It codes for CASSYRRDSREKLFF.

As concerns this clone: Other nucleotide sequences in the sample specify the same CDR3. This chain connects TRBV10-3 to TRBJ1-3; D is unresolved. CDR3 length equals 12 residues. V shed 3 bases and J shed 13 bases, with 13 bases lying between them. The V gene's germline CDR1 is ENHRY and CDR2 SYGVKD. This chain's CDR3 is CAISESADLIYF. The CDR3 DNA sequence: TGTGCCATCAGTGAATCTGCGGACTTGATATATTTT.

The rearrangement links TRBV28 to TRBJ2-7; D is possibly TRBD2 (5 bases). The CDR3 is made up of 15 amino acids. V gave up 2 bases and J gave up 4 bases, with 15 bases separating them. CDR1 is MDHEN and CDR2 is SYDVKM in the germline V gene. In DNA form, the CDR3 reads TGTGCCAGCAGTTTAATCCAAGGAGGCCGTTACGAGCAGTACTTC. This sequence encodes CASSLIQGGRYEQYF.

This chain links TRBV4-3 with TRBJ2-3, with 12 bases that match TRBD1. The CDR3 contains 16 residues. J lost 6 bases, V lost 1 base, and 5 bases had no gene match. CDR1 is LGHNA and CDR2 is YSLEER in the germline V gene. CDR3 sequence reads: CASSQAGTGGWDTQYF. In DNA form, the CDR3 reads TGCGCCAGCAGCCAAGCCGGGACAGGGGGCTGGGATACGCAGTATTTT.

A remark on this clone: This sample also contains other DNA sequences that code for the same CDR3. V is TRBV6-5 and J is TRBJ2-5, with 7 bases that match TRBD1. The germline V gene encodes CDR1 MNHEY and CDR2 SVGAGI. The V segment lost 5 bases and the J segment 4 bases; nucleotides outside the gene matches: 7. This CDR3 is built from 14 residues. As DNA, the CDR3 is TGTGCCAGCAGTCCCGACAGGGCCAGAGAGACCCAGTACTTC. It yields the protein CASSPDRARETQYF.

This sequence joins TRBV7-2 and TRBJ2-1, with TRBD2 matching over 8 bases. V dropped 6 bases and J dropped 4; count of bases not matched to a gene: 5. Per germline, CDR1 SGHTA and CDR2 FQGNSA. The CDR3 runs 14 residues. CDR3 sequence reads: CASRAGGRYNEQFF. In DNA, the CDR3 is TGTGCCAGCAGGGCGGGGGGAAGATACAATGAGCAGTTCTTC.

This chain connects TRBV7-3 to TRBJ2-2; 10 nucleotides match TRBD1. This CDR3 spans 16 amino acids. Per germline, CDR1 SGHTA and CDR2 FQGTGA. After removal of 5 bases from V and 4 bases from J, the junction contained 7 bases not matched to a gene. The DNA for the CDR3 is TGTGCCAGCAGCCTCCGACAGGGGGCCAGCACCGGGGAGCTGTTTTTT. This codes for CASSLRQGASTGELFF. Full variable domain (missing parts from reference TRBV7-3 and TRBJ2-2): GAGVSQTPSNKVTEKGKYVELRCDPISGHTALYWYRQSLGQGPEFLIYFQGTGAADDSGLPNDRFFAVRPEGSVSTLKIQRTERGDSAVYLCASSLRQGASTGELFFGEGSRLTVL.

The chain is built from TRBV28 and TRBJ2-7; D is perhaps TRBD1 (5 bases). CDR1 is MDHEN, CDR2 SYDVKM, per germline. This CDR3 spans 13 amino acids. With 2 bases removed from V and 2 bases from J, the gap between germline ends came to 7 bases. CDR3 in DNA: TGTGCCAGCAGTTTAGGGGCCGCCTACGAGCAGTACTTC. Protein: CASSLGAAYEQYF.

The chain employs TRBV2 and TRBJ2-1; D may be TRBD2 (6 bases). V lost 4 bases and J 3 bases, leaving 13 bases between the germline ends. Germline CDR1 reads SNHLY; CDR2 reads FYNNEI. The CDR3 runs to 15 residues. The DNA for the CDR3 is TGTGCCAGCAGTGGGCAGGGAGGACGCTACAATGAGCAGTTCTTC. This encodes CASSGQGGRYNEQFF.

The chain is built from TRBV7-9 and TRBJ2-6; D unclear. The V gene lost 2 bases and the J gene lost 2 bases, with 7 bases spanning the gap. CDR1 is SEHNR, CDR2 FQNEAQ, per germline (reference sequence). CDR3 length: 15 residues. The CDR3 loop is CASSLQATGANVLTF. CDR3 bases: TGTGCCAGCAGCTTACAGGCAACTGGGGCCAACGTCCTGACTTTC.